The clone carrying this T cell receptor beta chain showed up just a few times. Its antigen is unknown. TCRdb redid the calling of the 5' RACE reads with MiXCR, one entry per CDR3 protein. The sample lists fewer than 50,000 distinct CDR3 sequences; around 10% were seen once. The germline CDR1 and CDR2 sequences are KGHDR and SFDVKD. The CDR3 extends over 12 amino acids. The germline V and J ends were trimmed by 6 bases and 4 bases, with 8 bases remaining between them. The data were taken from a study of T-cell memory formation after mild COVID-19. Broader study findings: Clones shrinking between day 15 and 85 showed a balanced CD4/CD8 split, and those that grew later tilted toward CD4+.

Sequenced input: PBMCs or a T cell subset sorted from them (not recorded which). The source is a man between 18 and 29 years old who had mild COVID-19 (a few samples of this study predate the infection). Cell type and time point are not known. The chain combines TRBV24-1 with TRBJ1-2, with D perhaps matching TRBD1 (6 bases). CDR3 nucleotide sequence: TGTGCCACCAGTCAGGGGAGCTATGGCTACACCTTC. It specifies CATSQGSYGYTF.